Listed here are 4 T cell receptor beta chains from one sample, sequenced in a study of long-term antiretroviral therapy in people with HIV. Survey-level immunoSEQ v3.0 assays were run. Here immunoSEQ multiplex PCR was the method, and the copy in TCRdb shows in-frame clones only, minus some. The sample holds tens of thousands of clones, 80% to 90% seen once. The source was unsorted PBMCs, collected 0.8 years before starting antiretroviral therapy. The source of these receptors is a young man with HIV.

The gene calls are TRBV4-3 and TRBJ1-2; D ambiguous. V was cut by 0 bases and J by 4 bases, with 9 bases left in between. This CDR3 comprises 14 residues. The V gene's germline CDR1 is LGHNA and CDR2 YSLEER. CDR3 in amino acids: CASSQDGRSYGYTF. The CDR3, as DNA: TGCGCCAGCAGCCAAGACGGACGGAGCTATGGCTACACCTTC.

Written as DNA, the CDR3 is TGTGCCAGCAGCCTCGGGACAGATGAAAAACTGTTTTTT. As protein: CASSLGTDEKLFF. The chain links TRBV5-4 to TRBJ1-4; 7 bases line up with TRBD1. After removal of 4 bases from V and 6 bases from J, the junction contained 3 bases not matched to a gene. There are 13 residues in the CDR3. In germline, CDR1 is SGHNT, CDR2 YYREEE (reference sequence).

The chain combines TRBV5-4 with TRBJ2-7, with a tentative D call TRBD1 (6 bases). The CDR3 is 15 residues long. Germline CDR1 reads SGHNT; CDR2 reads YYREEE (reference sequence). The V and J ends lost 4 bases and 4 bases respectively, with 18 bases between them. CDR3 nucleotides: TGTGCCAGCAGCCGCGGTGCAGGGGTGGAGTACGAGCAGTACTTC. It is translated as CASSRGAGVEYEQYF.

This chain connects TRBV23-1 to TRBJ2-7; D remains unclear. TRBV23-1 belongs to the ORF category, with a function that is uncertain. This CDR3 has 15 residues. Trimming pared 2 bases from V and 0 bases from J, leaving 11 bases between. CDR3 in amino acids: CASSQRPRCSYEQYF. CDR3 DNA sequence: TGCGCCAGCAGTCAACGGCCCCGGTGCTCCTACGAGCAGTACTTC.